This TCR beta chain was found in a study of T-cell reconstitution after alpha-beta-depleted transplantation in children (dated by TCRdb to about 2016). About the investigation overall: Using TCR repertoire profiling, the study quantitatively followed how T-cell immune reconstitution unfolded in children after TCRalphabeta/CD19-depleted allogeneic hematopoietic cell transplantation.

The CDR3, from cysteine to phenylalanine, totals 13 residues. Just the 39-base CDR3 DNA is kept, in frame starting at base 1. CDR1 and CDR2, per the germline V gene, are LGHNA and YSLEER. Trimming costs V 0 bases and J 11 bases, and their ends lie 12 bases apart. The label giving this sample's treatment or condition can be read as: allogeneic hematopoietic cell transplantation with graft depleted of TCRalphabeta T cells and CD19 B cells. TCRalphabeta/CD19-depleted allogeneic hematopoietic cell grafts were given to the transplant recipients, all of whom were children. Receptor libraries were prepared by PCR. Sequencer: Illumina HiSeq 2500. Molecular barcoding was employed in the preparation of TCR libraries, with unique molecular identifiers being used to normalize TCRbeta repertoire quantification. TCRdb applied fastp at Q25 and MiXCR to the public reads, then kept only in-frame beta chains. Rows with one shared CDR3 protein collapse into an entry with the most common genes and DNA. The sample table shows some 350,000 distinct CDR3 sequences, and under 20% are seen once. Jointly, the top ten make up around 38% of the sample.

This clonotype was picked up a small number of times. The antigen it binds to is not known. No base qualities exist here, and no much larger clone lies one base off it. Overall results and qualifications from the work: Hyperexpanded clone frequencies declined over subsequent months; after one year, T-cell counts and TCRbeta diversity were mostly attributed to newly produced T cells. In some patients, the high TCRbeta diversity seen at day 60 was put down to recipient T cells and intrathymic progenitors that had survived conditioning. Apparently early alphabetaT-cell count recovery about two months after transplant reportedly relied on only several hundred rapidly expanded clones derived from non-depleted graft cells.

The sample in question was PBMCs, mostly from graft donor cells, obtained 360 days after TCRalphabeta/CD19-depleted stem cell transplant. The clonotype comes from a male patient between 2 and 9 years old who had a stem cell transplant for acute lymphoblastic leukemia, so the T cells may come from the graft donor. The rearranged chain carries TRBV4-3 and TRBJ2-3; the D gene assignment is ambiguous. The nucleotide sequence is TGCGCCAGCAGCCAAGACGGTACAGCCGGGCAGTATTTT. This encodes CASSQDGTAGQYF.